The T cell receptor (beta chain) described here comes from a study of T-cell memory formation after mild COVID-19. TCRdb independently ran MiXCR on the 5' RACE reads; one entry per CDR3 protein. Here the sample spans roughly 350,000 distinct CDR3 sequences, around 27% being singletons. There are many counts of this clonotype. CDR3 length equals 15 residues. Between the trimmed V and J ends, which lost 4 bases and 1 base, there was a span of 12 bases. The sequencing input was PBMCs or a T cell subset sorted from them (not recorded which). The chain recombines TRBV12-3 or TRBV12-4 with TRBJ2-3; possible D gene TRBD1, 6 bases. The origin of this receptor is an adult woman who had mild COVID-19 (a few samples of this study predate the infection). Cell type and time point are not known. CDR3 nucleotide sequence: TGTGCCAGCAGTTCAGGGGTCCCTGGCACAGATACGCAGTATTTT. Amino acid sequence: CASSSGVPGTDTQYF.